Presented here are 8 T cell receptor beta chains from one specimen sequenced in a study of read filtering for tumor transcriptome and immune sequencing. Molecular barcoded adaptors covering alpha/delta and beta/gamma chains were used on around 370 ng RNA. TCRdb ran MiXCR on the reads and lists one entry per CDR3 protein. Found here are more than 100,000 distinct CDR3 sequences, roughly 13% of them singletons; the top ten hold 11%. The sample consisted of a population of CD138-negative cells sorted from bone marrow. The source is a donor aged 40 or over with multiple myeloma.

Of note for this clonotype: A read error may be the cause here, since a much bigger clone is one base away. The chain carries TRBV29-1 and TRBJ2-1; TRBD1 matches 10 bases. CDR3 length: 13 amino acids. V lost 8 bases to trimming and J lost 5 bases; unmatched junction nucleotides: 6. In germline, CDR1 is SQVTM, CDR2 ANQGSEA. The chain's CDR3 is CSPGTGADNEQFF. CDR3 in DNA: TGCAGCCCAGGGACAGGGGCGGACAATGAGCAGTTCTTC.

This clonotype came up many times. The CDR3 nucleotides are TGCGCCAGCAGCTTGGGACTAGCGGACCGCCAGCAGTACTTC. It yields the protein CASSLGLADRQQYF. The J gene is TRBJ2-7, the V gene TRBV5-1; 9 positions agree with TRBD2. The CDR3 runs 14 residues. Losses at the gene ends were 0 bases for V and 8 bases for J; bases not matched to a gene: 6. Germline CDR1 is SGHRS and CDR2 is YFSETQ.

This clonotype was seen many times. The genes are TRBV7-2 and TRBJ2-1; D unresolved. The V gene lost 5 bases and the J gene lost 0 bases, with 17 bases spanning the gap. The CDR3 is 17 amino acids. In germline, CDR1 is SGHTA, CDR2 FQGNSA. The CDR3 DNA is TGTGCCAGCAGCCCGAAAAGACGGTTTAGCTCCTACAATGAGCAGTTCTTC. It translates to CASSPKRRFSSYNEQFF.

Of note for this clonotype: At one of its ends the junction is not consistent with the germline gene, which may arise from a read error. The V and J genes are TRBV12-3 or TRBV12-4 and TRBJ2-2; tentatively, D is TRBD2 (5 bases). The CDR3 is made up of 14 amino acids. The CDR3 reads CASSSQLGTGVLFF. The DNA of the CDR3 is TGTGCCAGCAGTTCCCAGCTGGGCACCGGGGTGCTGTTTTTT.

The table lists this clonotype with many counts. The V call is TRBV6-1, the J call TRBJ2-3, with 12 bases matching TRBD2. Trimming removed 4 bases from V and 1 base from J; junction bases left unmatched: 3. CDR3 length: 16 amino acids. Looked up from germline, CDR1 is MNHNS and CDR2 is SASEGT. CDR3 region: CASSGTSGEGTDTQYF. The CDR3 DNA reads TGTGCCAGCAGTGGGACTAGCGGGGAGGGCACAGATACGCAGTATTTT.

This clonotype occurred many times. This chain uses TRBV10-3 with TRBJ2-1, with TRBD1 matching over 7 bases. The V gene's germline CDR1 is ENHRY and CDR2 SYGVKD. This CDR3 contains 13 residues. The V gene end was trimmed by 10 bases and the J gene end by 5 bases; junction bases not matched to a gene: 8. The CDR3 DNA sequence: TGTGCCACAAGAGGGACAGTCGACAATGAGCAGTTCTTC. This encodes CATRGTVDNEQFF.

This clonotype was detected ten times or more. This sequence joins TRBV29-1 and TRBJ2-2; a weak D match, TRBD2 (6 bases). Germline V gene sequence: CDR1 SQVTM, CDR2 ANQGSEA. Trimming shortened V by 7 bases and J by 4 bases, and 10 bases separated the two germline ends. The CDR3 runs 12 residues. The CDR3: CSGGEATGELFF. In DNA form, the CDR3 reads TGCAGCGGCGGGGAGGCCACCGGGGAGCTGTTTTTT.

This clonotype showed up just a few times. The CDR3: CASALGVAVQETQYF. The CDR3 nucleotides are TGTGCCAGCGCCCTCGGGGTAGCGGTACAAGAGACCCAGTACTTC. The V call is TRBV12-3 or TRBV12-4, the J call TRBJ2-5; D is possibly TRBD2 (6 bases). The CDR3 length is 15 residues. V lost 8 bases and J 2 bases, leaving 18 bases between the germline ends.